These 8 T cell receptor beta chains came from one sample sequenced in a study of T cell responses to AZD1222 COVID-19 vaccine. Only in-frame clones appear in the TCRdb table, and some are missing; sequencing was by immunoSEQ multiplex PCR. The table records 150,000 to 200,000 clones, around 87% of them present only once. The specimen comprised peripheral blood, sampled on day 0 of MenACWY control vaccination. These receptors were taken from an adult in good health.

The rearrangement joins TRBV11-2 to TRBJ1-6; D possibly corresponds to TRBD1 (6 bases). This CDR3 comprises 14 residues. Germline-derived CDR1 and CDR2 are SGHAT and FQNNGV. V was clipped by 2 bases and J by 7 bases, with 9 bases between them. Here the CDR3 reads CASSLRGGNSPLHF. Here the CDR3 DNA reads TGTGCCAGCAGCTTAAGGGGGGGGAATTCACCCCTCCACTTT.

The chain uses TRBV7-9 and TRBJ2-1; possibly TRBD2 for D (7 bases). Trimming shortened V by 5 bases and J by 4 bases, and 18 bases separated the two germline ends. CDR3 length: 16 amino acids. The V gene's germline CDR1 is SEHNR and CDR2 FQNEAQ (reference sequence). CDR3 sequence reads: CASSPRGAGEYNEQFF. DNA of the CDR3: TGTGCCAGCAGCCCTCGGGGGGCGGGGGAGTACAATGAGCAGTTCTTC. The whole variable domain, remainder taken from reference TRBV7-9 and TRBJ2-1, is DTGVSQNPRHKITKRGQNVTFRCDPISEHNRLYWYRQTLGQGPEFLTYFQNEAQLEKSRLLSDRFSAERPKGSFSTLEIQRTEQGDSAMYLCASSPRGAGEYNEQFFGPGTRLTVL.

V and J are TRBV6-5 and TRBJ1-2, with 10 bases lining up with TRBD1. Germline V gene sequence: CDR1 MNHEY, CDR2 SVGAGI. There are 14 residues in the CDR3. Unmatched junction bases numbered 3, after V lost 0 bases and J lost 8 bases. The CDR3 here is CASSYSGTGVGYTF. CDR3 in DNA: TGTGCCAGCAGTTACTCCGGGACAGGGGTCGGCTACACCTTC.

The rearrangement joins TRBV3-1 (or the pseudogene TRBV3-2) to TRBJ1-6, with 10 bases matching TRBD1. J gave up 8 bases and V 3 bases, and 1 base lay outside the gene matches. The CDR3 is 14 amino acids. Germline-derived CDR1 and CDR2 are LGHDT and YNNKEL (reference sequence). The CDR3 DNA sequence: TGTGCCAGCAGCCACGGGACAGGGGATTCACCCCTCCACTTT. Translating it yields CASSHGTGDSPLHF.

The V gene is TRBV3-1 (or the pseudogene TRBV3-2), the J gene TRBJ2-7; a weak D match, TRBD2 (7 bases). This CDR3 has 13 amino acids. Germline V gene data show CDR1 as LGHDT and CDR2 as YNNKEL (reference sequence). V was cut by 3 bases and J by 6 bases, with 12 bases left in between. The CDR3, as DNA: TGTGCCAGCAGCCATGCAGGGGAGGGCGAGCAGTACTTC. Protein: CASSHAGEGEQYF.

V is TRBV5-1 and J is TRBJ2-2; 9 nucleotides line up with TRBD1. The CDR3 covers 16 residues. Trimming removed 1 base from V and 7 bases from J; junction bases left unmatched: 8. Looked up from germline, CDR1 is SGHRS and CDR2 is YFSETQ. The CDR3, as DNA: TGCGCCAGCAGCTTGCAAGCACAGGGGGCGGTCGGGGAGCTGTTTTTT. Amino acid sequence: CASSLQAQGAVGELFF.

With regard to this clone: The same CDR3 can be traced to other DNA sequences in this sample. V usage is TRBV3-1 (or the pseudogene TRBV3-2) and J usage is TRBJ1-5; D is possibly TRBD1 (6 bases). The ends were cut back, 3 bases at V and 6 bases at J, with 9 bases in the middle. CDR1 LGHDT and CDR2 YNNKEL come from the germline V gene (reference sequence). The CDR3 extends over 13 amino acids. The CDR3 here is CASSQGASQPQHF. CDR3 in DNA: TGTGCCAGCAGCCAGGGGGCCAGTCAGCCCCAGCATTTT.

The chain uses TRBV5-6 and TRBJ1-5; D might be TRBD1 (6 bases). This CDR3 has 16 amino acids. The germline gives CDR1 SGHDT, CDR2 YYEEEE. The V and J ends lost 4 bases and 0 bases respectively, with 14 bases between them. The CDR3 sequence is CASSPGGAYSNQPQHF. CDR3 DNA: TGTGCCAGCAGCCCCGGGGGGGCTTATAGCAATCAGCCCCAGCATTTT.